This TCR beta chain stems from a study of response to subunit inactivated influenza vaccine. MiXCR, applied by TCRdb to the RT-PCR reads, yields one record per CDR3 protein. The sample contains roughly 540,000 distinct CDR3 sequences, 20% to 25% of which appear only once. These data were also filed under a second study, of T cells expressing NK-cell markers. This second study says: The authors generated TCR beta cDNA through 5'RACE template switching with UMIs. From sorted CD3+CD56+NKG2C+, CD3+CD56+NKG2C- and CD3+CD56-NKG2C+ T cells came the TCR beta repertoires. CD8+ T cells in six or seven donors included dominant NKG2C+ clonotypes at 1.0-7.0%.

The sequence was obtained from a man aged 45 to 65 who received an inactivated influenza vaccine. This specimen consisted of CD4+ T cells sorted from PBMCs, obtained about 11 days after vaccination.

This CDR3 reads CSASTGTGYGYTF. In nucleotides, the CDR3 is TGCAGTGCTAGCACCGGGACAGGGTATGGCTACACCTTC. The gene calls are TRBV20-1 and TRBJ1-2; 9 bases align to TRBD1. The CDR3 runs to 13 residues. Unmatched junction bases numbered 4, after V lost 3 bases and J lost 5 bases. Germline V gene sequence: CDR1 DFQATT, CDR2 SNEGSKA (reference sequence).